The 14 T cell receptor beta chains presented below share a single source sample, sequenced in a study of T cell changes during pregnancy in multiple sclerosis. Sequencing was performed with immunoSEQ multiplex PCR; in TCRdb, only in-frame clones are kept and a portion is missing. The sample lists more than 75,000 clones; around 93% were seen once. The sample in question was peripheral blood, obtained in the third trimester of pregnancy. The receptors stem from a female donor with multiple sclerosis, enrolled in a pregnancy study.

This clone was seen only once. The chain combines TRBV27 with TRBJ1-4; no clear D gene. The germline CDR1 and CDR2 sequences are MNHEY and SMNVEV (reference sequence). V gave up 3 bases and J gave up 0 bases, with 5 bases separating them. The CDR3 spans 14 residues. The CDR3 reads CASSFSPTNEKLFF. In DNA, the CDR3 is TGTGCCAGCAGTTTCAGTCCAACTAATGAAAAACTGTTTTTT.

The rearrangement joins TRBV2 to TRBJ2-5, with 8 bases aligning to TRBD1. This CDR3 is 14 amino acids long. Germline V gene sequence: CDR1 SNHLY, CDR2 FYNNEI. The junction had 2 bases not matched to a gene; V was cut back by 3 bases and J by 2 bases. The CDR3 loop reads CASSETGVQETQYF. The CDR3, as DNA: TGTGCCAGCAGTGAGACAGGGGTACAAGAGACCCAGTACTTC.

This rearrangement joins TRBV5-8 to TRBJ2-1; D may be TRBD2 (6 bases). Trimming removed 4 bases at V and 12 bases at J, with 17 bases between. This CDR3 is 13 amino acids long. The germline gives CDR1 SGHTS, CDR2 YDEGEE. CDR3 residues: CASSQGLEVRQFF. The CDR3 DNA reads TGTGCCAGCAGCCAGGGACTGGAAGTACGGCAGTTCTTC.

V gene TRBV5-1 combines with J gene TRBJ1-1; no reliable D call. The germline V and J ends were trimmed by 0 bases and 5 bases, with 8 bases remaining between them. The CDR3 is made up of 13 amino acids. The germline CDR1 and CDR2 sequences are SGHRS and YFSETQ. CDR3 in amino acids: CASSLDSNTEAFF. Here the CDR3 DNA reads TGCGCCAGCAGCTTGGATAGTAATACTGAAGCTTTCTTT.

The V and J genes are TRBV29-1 and TRBJ1-2; a weak D match, TRBD1 (5 bases). CDR1 and CDR2 (germline): SQVTM, ANQGSEA. This CDR3 spans 13 amino acids. The V gene lost 5 bases and the J gene lost 6 bases, with 16 bases spanning the gap. The CDR3 protein is CSVPAGGKNGYTF. The CDR3 DNA reads as TGCAGCGTTCCCGCCGGGGGTAAGAATGGCTACACCTTC.

The chain uses TRBV5-5 and TRBJ1-3, with D perhaps TRBD1 (5 bases). This CDR3 has 16 amino acids. Germline-derived CDR1 and CDR2 are SGHKS and YYEKEE (reference sequence). Deletions cut 1 base from V and 3 bases from J, with 14 bases between. The CDR3 loop is CASSLLRGLGGNTIYF. CDR3 nucleotide sequence: TGTGCCAGCAGCTTGTTGCGGGGGTTAGGTGGAAACACCATATATTTT.

The chain employs TRBV5-1 and TRBJ1-4, with D tentatively TRBD1 (6 bases). V was trimmed by 5 bases and J by 4 bases, leaving 12 bases between them. The CDR3 sequence is 14 residues long. Germline CDR1 is SGHRS and CDR2 is YFSETQ. CDR3 nucleotide sequence: TGCGCCAGCAGGCCACAGGGAAATAATGAAAAACTGTTTTTT. It codes for CASRPQGNNEKLFF.

V usage is TRBV9 and J usage is TRBJ1-1; no clear D. CDR3 length: 11 amino acids. The germline CDR1 and CDR2 sequences are SGDLS and YYNGEE. V lost 3 bases to trimming and J lost 6 bases, with 6 bases between them. In nucleotides, the CDR3 is TGTGCCAGCAGCGCGGGTTCTGAAGCTTTCTTT. Amino acids: CASSAGSEAFF.

The CDR3 nucleotides are TGTGCCAGCAGCTTACCGATGGGACAGCACAATGAGCAGTTCTTC. It codes for CASSLPMGQHNEQFF. The rearrangement links TRBV7-9 to TRBJ2-1; 7 bases line up with TRBD1. CDR3 length: 15 amino acids. Per germline, CDR1 SEHNR and CDR2 FQNEAQ (reference sequence). The junction had 6 bases not matched to a gene; V was cut back by 2 bases and J by 5 bases.

This clone has a single count. V usage is TRBV18 and J usage is TRBJ2-7; the match to TRBD1 covers 9 bases. Germline CDR1 and CDR2: KGHSH and LQKENI. The CDR3 has 15 amino acids. V lost 5 bases and J lost 2; bases outside the gene matches: 7. CDR3 sequence (DNA): TGTGCCAGCTCATGGTTGGGACAGGGAGCCTACGAGCAGTACTTC. It translates to CASSWLGQGAYEQYF. Full variable domain (outside the CDR3, taken from reference TRBV18 and TRBJ2-7): NAGVMQNPRHLVRRRGQEARLRCSPMKGHSHVYWYRQLPEEGLKFMVYLQKENIIDESGMPKERFSAEFPKEGPSILRIQQVVRGDSAAYFCASSWLGQGAYEQYFGPGTRLTVT.

The V call is TRBV2, the J call TRBJ1-3, with D possibly matching TRBD1 (6 bases). Trimming pared 8 bases from V and 4 bases from J, leaving 9 bases between. The CDR3 loop spans 12 amino acids. Germline CDR1 SNHLY, CDR2 FYNNEI. Here the CDR3 DNA reads TGTGCCAGCGGGACACCCGGAAACACCATATATTTT. It specifies CASGTPGNTIYF.

With regard to this clone: Germline and junction disagree at one end, which may indicate a read error. The rearrangement uses TRBV7-7 and TRBJ2-7; TRBD1 might be the D (6 bases). The CDR3 is 13 amino acids. CDR1 and CDR2 (germline): SSHAT, FNYEAQ (reference sequence). CDR3 residues: CASSLAQGSEQYF. In DNA form, the CDR3 reads TGTGCTAGCAGCTTAGCGCAGGGGAGCGAGCAGTACTTC.

This chain links TRBV7-9 with TRBJ1-1; D gene unclear. Trimming took off 1 base at V and 8 bases at J, with 14 bases between the two ends. This CDR3 spans 14 amino acids. Germline CDR1 is SEHNR and CDR2 is FQNEAQ (reference sequence). This CDR3 reads CASSLGHGFPEAFF. The CDR3 DNA reads TGTGCCAGCAGCTTAGGACACGGCTTCCCGGAAGCTTTCTTT.

The rearrangement uses TRBV30 and TRBJ2-3; TRBD1 is a possible D gene (5 bases). Trimming stripped 1 base from V and 2 bases from J, with 16 bases between. The CDR3 is 16 amino acids. CDR1 is GTSNPN, CDR2 SVGIG, per germline (reference sequence). Here the CDR3 reads CAWSGGAAQDTDTQYF. In DNA form, the CDR3 reads TGTGCCTGGAGTGGGGGTGCTGCACAGGACACAGATACGCAGTATTTT.